These T cell receptor beta chains were read from a single sample in a study of T cell repertoires in ileal Crohn's disease. Method: immunoSEQ multiplex PCR; TCRdb's copy keeps in-frame clones and lacks some. Of around 3,700 clones in the sample, around 73% were seen once. Input material: CD4+ T cells sorted from the ileum. The receptor set was obtained from an adult with Crohn's disease. CDR3s include the opening cysteine and the closing phenylalanine or tryptophan. A D gene is named only where the DNA matches it firmly. Clone size is stated in some rows and not others, as once, few, many or a class when expanded.

TRBV18	TRBD1	TRBJ2-3	-	CASSLEGTETDTQYF	TGTGCCAGCTCACTAGAGGGGACAGAGACAGATACGCAGTATTTT
TRBV4-1	TRBD2	TRBJ2-5	-	CASSLGTSGGRETQYF	TGCGCCAGCAGCCTGGGGACTAGCGGGGGCAGGGAGACCCAGTACTTC
TRBV18	-	TRBJ1-3	-	CASSPPGGNTIYF	TGTGCCAGCTCACCGCCGGGGGGAAACACCATATATTTT
TRBV6-1	-	TRBJ1-6	-	CASTSGSSYNSPLHF	TGTGCCAGTACCTCTGGGAGCTCCTATAATTCACCCCTCCACTTT
TRBV9	-	TRBJ2-2	-	CASSGGGENSNTGELFF	TGTGCCAGCAGCGGAGGCGGGGAGAATTCTAACACCGGGGAGCTGTTTTTT
TRBV29-1	TRBD1	TRBJ1-2	-	CSVPTGPTGGYGYTF	TGCAGCGTCCCAACCGGCCCCACAGGGGGATATGGCTACACCTTC
TRBV7-2	-	TRBJ1-1	few	CASSRRGGVPEAFF	TGTGCCAGCAGCAGGCGGGGGGGCGTTCCCGAAGCTTTCTTT
TRBV11-2	TRBD1	TRBJ1-6	-	CASSPQGTGGSPLHF	TGTGCCAGCAGCCCCCAGGGGACAGGGGGATCACCCCTCCACTTT
TRBV5-4	-	TRBJ1-6	-	CASSFPGQHNSPLHF	TGTGCCAGCAGCTTTCCGGGACAACATAATTCACCCCTCCACTTT
TRBV19	TRBD1	TRBJ1-2	-	CASIGSRGQVGYTF	TGTGCCAGTATCGGGAGCAGGGGGCAAGTAGGCTACACCTTC
TRBV7-2	-	TRBJ1-5	-	CASSRTRGNNQPQHF	TGTGCCAGTTCCAGGACCAGGGGAAACAATCAGCCCCAGCATTTT
TRBV18	-	TRBJ1-1	few	CASLMTANTEAFF	TGTGCCAGCTTGATGACAGCTAACACTGAAGCTTTCTTT
TRBV6-1	TRBD1	TRBJ2-7	-	CASNAGGTYEQYF	TGTGCCAGCAATGCAGGGGGTACTTACGAGCAGTACTTC
TRBV7-2	TRBD1	TRBJ1-2	few	CASRLTGQGIYGYTF	TGTGCCAGCAGACTTACGGGACAGGGGATCTATGGCTACACCTTC
TRBV10-1	TRBD1	TRBJ1-1	few	CASSESHSTGSAFF	TGCGCCAGCAGTGAGTCCCACTCGACAGGGTCAGCTTTCTTT
TRBV5-8	-	TRBJ1-2	-	CASSPQGFNYGYTF	TGTGCCAGCAGCCCCCAGGGCTTCAACTATGGCTACACCTTC
TRBV15	-	TRBJ1-5	-	CATSGGVGDGNQPQHF	TGTGCCACCAGCGGGGGGGTTGGGGATGGGAATCAGCCCCAGCATTTT
TRBV7-8	TRBD1	TRBJ2-7	-	CASSYGQGAEEQYF	TGTGCCAGCAGCTATGGACAGGGGGCGGAGGAGCAGTACTTC
TRBV2	-	TRBJ2-5	once	CASTQGQGVETQYF	TGTGCCAGCACCCAAGGTCAGGGTGTAGAGACCCAGTACTTC
TRBV28	-	TRBJ1-4	-	CASSVATNEKLFF	TGTGCCAGCAGCGTTGCAACTAATGAAAAACTGTTTTTT
TRBV13	-	TRBJ1-2	-	CASSSQTDGYTF	TGTGCCAGCAGCTCACAGACCGATGGCTACACCTTC
TRBV7-2	-	TRBJ1-4	-	CASSWRGARDEKLFF	TGTGCCAGCAGCTGGAGGGGAGCGCGCGATGAAAAACTGTTTTTT
TRBV14	-	TRBJ1-2	-	CASSQVTQGNGYTF	TGTGCCAGCAGCCAAGTTACCCAGGGGAATGGCTACACCTTC
TRBV10-2	TRBD2	TRBJ2-5	-	CASSELAGGKETQYF	TGCGCCAGCAGTGAGTTAGCGGGGGGGAAGGAGACCCAGTACTTC
TRBV6-1	-	TRBJ1-6	-	CASIRSSYNSPLHF	TGTGCCAGTATCCGTAGCTCCTATAATTCACCCCTCCACTTT
TRBV6-6	TRBD1	TRBJ2-1	-	CASSDTGTGHNEQFF	TGTGCCAGCAGTGATACGGGGACAGGGCACAATGAGCAGTTCTTC
TRBV27	-	TRBJ1-2	once	CASSSNRQRIYGGYTF	TGTGCCAGCAGTTCCAACAGACAGCGCATTTATGGTGGCTACACCTTC
TRBV11-1	-	TRBJ2-1	-	CASSLDPLVAEFF	TGTGCCAGCAGCTTAGACCCCCTAGTTGCCGAGTTCTTC
TRBV25-1	TRBD1	TRBJ1-2	-	CASSDGAGGWYGYTF	TGTGCCAGCAGTGATGGGGCAGGGGGCTGGTATGGCTACACCTTC
TRBV5-4	-	TRBJ1-1	-	CASSSLGGGFYTEAFF	TGTGCCAGCAGCTCCCTAGGGGGGGGGTTTTACACTGAAGCTTTCTTT
TRBV6-1	-	TRBJ1-2	-	CASTQANYGYTF	TGTGCCAGCACCCAGGCTAACTATGGCTACACCTTC
TRBV7-9	-	TRBJ1-1	-	CASSYFGGAQTTEAFF	TGTGCCAGCAGCTACTTCGGGGGGGCCCAGACTACTGAAGCTTTCTTT
TRBV11-3	-	TRBJ2-5	once	CASSLGYSGGETQYF	TGTGCCAGCAGCTTAGGATACAGCGGAGGGGAGACCCAGTACTTC
TRBV2	-	TRBJ1-1	-	CASSPLRSGNTEAFF	TGTGCCAGCAGTCCCCTACGTAGCGGGAACACTGAAGCTTTCTTT
TRBV28	-	TRBJ2-2	-	CASRLFQALDTGELFF	TGTGCCAGCAGGTTATTCCAGGCGTTGGACACCGGGGAGCTGTTTTTT
TRBV28	TRBD1	TRBJ1-3	-	CASKPGQLANTIYF	TGTGCCAGCAAACCGGGACAGCTCGCCAACACCATATATTTT
TRBV5-8	-	TRBJ2-3	-	CASSSLQGDTQYF	TGTGCCAGCAGCTCTCTACAGGGAGATACGCAGTATTTT
TRBV28	TRBD1	TRBJ1-3	-	CASSLDRLAGNTIYF	TGTGCCAGCAGCTTGGACAGGTTGGCTGGAAACACCATATATTTT
TRBV30	TRBD1	TRBJ2-5	-	CAWSSGGETQYF	TGTGCCTGGAGTTCAGGGGGAGAGACCCAGTACTTC
TRBV27	-	TRBJ1-6	-	CASSFGKGVSNSPLHF	TGTGCCAGCAGTTTTGGGAAGGGGGTTAGTAATTCACCCCTCCACTTT
TRBV2	-	TRBJ1-5	-	CASNGPDSNQPQHF	TGTGCCAGCAACGGACCGGACAGTAATCAGCCCCAGCATTTT
TRBV9	TRBD1	TRBJ2-1	-	CASSVTGQGEQFF	TGTGCCAGCAGCGTGACAGGGCAGGGTGAGCAGTTCTTC
TRBV1	-	TRBJ2-1	few	CTSSQIRDEQFF	TGCACCAGCAGCCAGATACGCGATGAGCAGTTCTTC
TRBV7-3	TRBD1	TRBJ2-2	-	CASSVRQGFGELFF	TGTGCCAGCAGCGTCCGACAGGGGTTCGGGGAGCTGTTTTTT
TRBV6-6	TRBD1	TRBJ2-7	once	CASSYGDRTSYEQYF	TGTGCCAGCAGTTATGGGGACAGGACTTCCTACGAGCAGTACTTC
TRBV7-9	-	TRBJ1-3	few	CASSSLGNTIYF	TGTGCCAGCAGTTCGCTAGGAAACACCATATATTTT
TRBV7-6	-	TRBJ1-1	-	CASSQPPYRSGDTEAFF	TGTGCCAGCAGCCAGCCCCCCTACAGGTCGGGAGACACTGAAGCTTTCTTT
TRBV5-1	TRBD1	TRBJ2-2	-	CASSWTGAGTGELFF	TGCGCCAGCAGCTGGACAGGGGCTGGCACCGGGGAGCTGTTTTTT
TRBV6-1	-	TRBJ1-2	-	CASRMGDRNYGYTF	TGTGCCAGCAGGATGGGCGACAGAAACTATGGCTACACCTTC
TRBV9	-	TRBJ1-6	-	CASSVEHSISPLHF	TGTGCCAGCAGCGTAGAACATAGCATCTCACCCCTCCACTTT
TRBV11-2	-	TRBJ1-2	-	CASSLTEANYGYTF	TGTGCCAGCAGCTTAACAGAAGCTAACTATGGCTACACCTTC
TRBV6-1	TRBD2	TRBJ2-7	-	CASSVTSGGAYEQYF	TGTGCCAGCAGCGTGACTAGCGGGGGGGCCTACGAGCAGTACTTC
TRBV11-2	TRBD2	TRBJ2-5	-	CASSPDETSVQETQYF	TGTGCCAGCAGCCCAGATGAGACTAGCGTCCAAGAGACCCAGTACTTC
TRBV9	TRBD2	TRBJ2-2	-	CASSVVAGGNTGELFF	TGTGCCAGCAGCGTAGTTGCGGGGGGGAACACCGGGGAGCTGTTTTTT
TRBV5-1	TRBD2	TRBJ2-3	-	CASSSTLSGGTDTQYF	TGCGCCAGCAGCTCAACCCTTAGCGGGGGCACAGATACGCAGTATTTT